Listed here is a single T cell receptor beta chain. What it binds is not known. The data were obtained in a study of monozygotic twins with inflammatory bowel disease. Overall study findings and caveats: IBD patients shared fewer clonotypes with others than healthy twins, especially with disease activity.

From approximately 3.5 ug of total RNA, each TCR library was prepared. cDNA for TCRalpha and TCRbeta was amplified by nested PCRs of roughly 15 then nine to ten cycles. Each CDR3 protein gets one entry in TCRdb, which reprocessed the 5' RACE reads and gives no DNA. This table lists some 440,000 distinct CDR3 sequences. This CDR3 spans 17 amino acids. Per germline, CDR1 SNHLY and CDR2 FYNNEI. V usage is TRBV2 and J usage is TRBJ2-6. The receptor comes from a human donor with ulcerative colitis or Crohn's disease, or a healthy co-twin of an affected twin (not recorded which). Sequenced: blood. CDR3 region: CASSKQRGVTGANVLTF.